The 7 T cell receptor beta chains below all came from one sample that was sequenced in a study of blood T cell repertoires in COVID-19. Assay: immunoSEQ multiplex PCR; the TCRdb copy retains only in-frame clones and omits some. The sample yields around 700,000 clones, around 90% seen once. What was sequenced was peripheral blood. These receptors all stem from a woman under 30 with acute or convalescent COVID-19.

The chain recombines TRBV4-1 with TRBJ2-5; D may be TRBD2 (6 bases). CDR3 length: 13 amino acids. Germline lookup yields CDR1 MGHRA and CDR2 YSYEKL. Trimming pared 6 bases from V and 1 base from J, leaving 9 bases between. The CDR3 sequence: CASRPGLQETQYF. CDR3 bases: TGCGCCAGCAGACCGGGACTCCAAGAGACCCAGTACTTC.

J is TRBJ2-1 and V is TRBV21-1; the table's TRBD2 call for D was not verified on the DNA. TRBV21-1 is assigned pseudogene status. This CDR3 contains 13 residues. For the CDR3, the DNA is TGTGCCAGGCGCCGGGACTCCTACAATGAGCAGTTCTTC. This translates into CARRRDSYNEQFF.

This chain joins TRBV7-2 and TRBJ1-1; no firm D call. The CDR3 is made up of 16 amino acids. Germline V gives CDR1 SGHTA, CDR2 FQGNSA. V was shortened by 0 bases and J by 6 bases, with 17 bases between the two germline ends. The CDR3 loop is CASSLALMGGRAEAFF. CDR3 DNA: TGTGCCAGCAGCTTAGCGCTAATGGGAGGAAGGGCTGAAGCTTTCTTT.

This sequence joins TRBV12-2 and TRBJ1-1. TRBV12-2 is a pseudogene locus. This CDR3 has 21 residues. CDR3 region: CASRSKGTRDDTEGGRNEAFF. In DNA, the CDR3 is TGTGCAAGTCGCTCCAAGGGGACGCGGGACGATACGGAGGGCGGACGGAATGAGGCTTTCTTT.

The gene calls are TRBV6-5 and TRBJ1-1; TRBD1 is a possible D gene (5 bases). The germline gives CDR1 MNHEY, CDR2 SVGAGI. V was shortened by 10 bases and J by 1 base, with 19 bases between the two germline ends. The CDR3 spans 15 residues. This CDR3 is CATTTGGGKNTEAFF. The CDR3 bases are TGTGCCACCACTACCGGGGGTGGGAAGAACACTGAAGCTTTCTTT.

The chain employs TRBV6-4 and TRBJ2-3; TRBD2 matches at 13 bases. Unmatched junction bases numbered 10, after V lost 5 bases and J lost 8 bases. The CDR3 runs to 16 residues. Germline V gives CDR1 MRHNA, CDR2 SNTAGT. In DNA, the CDR3 is TGTGCCAGCAGTACCTCACTAGCGGGGGGGTCCGCTACGCAGTATTTT. Translating gives CASSTSLAGGSATQYF.

V is TRBV7-9 and J is TRBJ1-1; D unresolved. CDR1 and CDR2 (germline): SEHNR, FQNEAQ (reference sequence). Trimming removed 2 bases at V and 1 base at J, with 11 bases between. This CDR3 comprises 15 residues. The CDR3 region is CASSLSRPGNTEAFF. In DNA form, the CDR3 reads TGTGCCAGCAGCTTATCTCGGCCGGGGAACACTGAAGCTTTCTTT. The variable domain in full, with the rest retrieved from reference TRBV7-9 and TRBJ1-1, is DTGVSQNPRHKITKRGQNVTFRCDPISEHNRLYWYRQTLGQGPEFLTYFQNEAQLEKSRLLSDRFSAERPKGSFSTLEIQRTEQGDSAMYLCASSLSRPGNTEAFFGQGTRLTVV.